This T cell receptor (beta chain) originates from a study of blood T cells in healthy people across ages. Study-wide results and limits: Getting older went along with TCR beta diversity per million T cells dropping roughly linearly. It was the long-lived donors that had more naive CD4+ cells and higher diversity than aged donors.

Of note for this clonotype: No antigen is known for it.

The ends lost 1 base at V and 3 bases at J; junction bases unmatched: 10. Germline loops: CDR1 MNHEY, CDR2 SVGAGI. The CDR3 covers 19 residues. Through a sample-barcoded 5' primer and a J-beta primer mix, a second PCR was run for roughly 7 to 12 cycles. TCRdb reanalysed the 5' RACE reads using MiXCR and keeps one entry per CDR3 protein. The sample contains around 1.5 million distinct CDR3 sequences, roughly 30% of which appear only once. The sample taken for sequencing was blood. The receptor comes from a woman aged 25 to 45 in good health. This chain connects TRBV6-5 to TRBJ2-3; 13 bases agree with TRBD2. CDR3 residues: CASSYFSTSGRALTDTQYF. The CDR3 DNA sequence: TGTGCCAGCAGTTACTTCTCCACTAGCGGGAGGGCCTTAACAGATACGCAGTATTTT.